The T cell receptor beta chain described here comes from a study of Tregs in tolerant kidney transplant recipients. Study-level points and caveats: No direct test of biological reproducibility was done here. Tregs expanded with activated donor B cells seemed most donor-specific.

Produced via immunoSEQ multiplex PCR; TCRdb's table is partial and in-frame only. The sample has hundreds of thousands of clones; roughly four fifths are singletons. Thawed PBMCs were FACS-sorted into unstimulated CD4+CD25+CD127- regulatory T cells, CD4+CD25- non-regulatory cells, CD4 and CD8 cells. With respect to this clone: Its specificity is not known.

Sample: CD4+ T cells from blood. The TCR was taken from a human donor in good health.

CDR3 sequence: CASSLDRGYTEAFF. The CDR3, as DNA: TGTGCCAGCAGTTTAGACAGGGGATACACTGAAGCTTTCTTT. The chain couples TRBV28 to TRBJ1-1, with TRBD1 matching 8 bases. The V and J ends lost 2 bases and 3 bases, in that order; junction bases with no gene match: 2. This CDR3 spans 14 amino acids. Germline CDR1 is MDHEN and CDR2 is SYDVKM.